These T cell receptor beta chains were read from a single sample in a study of blood T cell repertoires in COVID-19. Clones were sequenced by immunoSEQ multiplex PCR, and TCRdb holds only the in-frame ones, with some missing. In the table there are 200,000 to 300,000 clones, roughly 81% of which are singletons. Sequencing was performed on peripheral blood. The receptors shown here come from a woman aged 80 or over with COVID-19, enrolled during active disease. The CDR3 runs from the conserved cysteine through the conserved F or W. Each record gives: clone size, V gene, D gene, J gene, CDR3 DNA, CDR3 protein. D genes are given only for firm matches. Clone size is stated in some rows and not others, as once, few, many or a class when expanded.

>-|TRBV3-1/TRBV3-2|-|TRBJ1-2
TGTGCCAGCAGCCAAGATACTAGGGGCTACACCTTC
CASSQDTRGYTF
>-|TRBV10-3|-|TRBJ2-7
TGTGCCATCAGGGATGGAGGGGAGCAGTACTTC
CAIRDGGEQYF
>-|TRBV2|-|TRBJ2-6
TGTGCCAGCAGCGTGGGGCGTGGGGCCAACGTCCTGACTTTC
CASSVGRGANVLTF
>-|TRBV30|-|TRBJ2-5
TGTGCCTGGAGGGGGGACAACCCACAAGAGACCCAGTACTTC
CAWRGDNPQETQYF
>-|TRBV27|-|TRBJ2-2
TGTGCCAGCCAGCTGAGGGGGTATACCGGGGAGCTGTTTTTT
CASQLRGYTGELFF
>few|TRBV5-4|-|TRBJ1-6
TGTGCCAGCAGTCCGAAAAGCAGGGGCAGCAATTCACCCCTCCACTTT
CASSPKSRGSNSPLHF
>-|TRBV9|TRBD1|TRBJ1-5
TGTGCCAGCAGCCTCGGGACAGTCAATCAGCCCCAGCATTTT
CASSLGTVNQPQHF
>-|TRBV12-5|-|TRBJ2-3
TGTGCTAGTGGTTTATATGGGGCCGCGTACACAGATACGCAGTATTTT
CASGLYGAAYTDTQYF
>-|TRBV6-5|-|TRBJ1-4
TGTGCCAGCAGTCCTCTACAGGGTGTCGGTGAAAAACTGTTTTTT
CASSPLQGVGEKLFF
>-|TRBV19|TRBD2|TRBJ2-1
TGTGCCAGTAGTAGGACTAGCGGGGGTCCCTACAATGAGCAGTTCTTC
CASSRTSGGPYNEQFF
>once|TRBV28|-|TRBJ1-5
TGTGCCAGCAGTCTCCGGGACACCAATCAGCCCCAGCATTTT
CASSLRDTNQPQHF
>few|TRBV10-3|TRBD2|TRBJ2-3
TGTGCCAGTTCAGGGAGCGGGGGGGCTCCACGCAGCACAGATACGCAGTATTTT
CASSGSGGAPRSTDTQYF
>-|TRBV7-9|-|TRBJ1-2
TGTGCCAGCAGCATAACTGGGCAGGGATCCGTGAACTATGGCTACACCTTC
CASSITGQGSVNYGYTF
>-|TRBV5-1|-|TRBJ1-2
TGCGCCAGCAGCCAGGAGGGCCAGGGACGCTATGGCTACACCTTC
CASSQEGQGRYGYTF
>-|TRBV19|-|TRBJ1-4
TGTGCCAGTAGTATGGAACGGAGGCGGTGGGAAAAACTGTTTTTT
CASSMERRRWEKLFF
>-|TRBV2|-|TRBJ1-5
TGTGCCAGCAGCTTAGGGGTGAGCAATCAGCCCCAGCATTTT
CASSLGVSNQPQHF
>-|TRBV6-2/TRBV6-3|-|TRBJ2-2
TGTGCCAGCAGTACCTTAGTCCGGACCGGGGAGCTGTTTTTT
CASSTLVRTGELFF
>many|TRBV2|-|TRBJ2-1
TGTGCCAGCAGGGAATTCAAAACCGGGACCTACAATGAGCAGTTCTTC
CASREFKTGTYNEQFF
>few|TRBV7-8|-|TRBJ1-5
TGTGCCAGCAGCTTAACCTCCGGTCAGCCCCAGCATTTT
CASSLTSGQPQHF
>-|TRBV2|-|TRBJ2-7
TGTGCCAGCAGTGTCAACGAGCAGTACTTC
CASSVNEQYF
>-|TRBV5-1|-|TRBJ1-2
TGCGCCAGCAGCTTGGGTCAGGGGATTCCTGGCTACACCTTC
CASSLGQGIPGYTF
>-|TRBV10-3|TRBD1|TRBJ2-7
TGTGCCATCAGTGGGACAGGGACGGGTGAGCAGTACTTC
CAISGTGTGEQYF
>-|TRBV7-6|TRBD2|TRBJ2-3
TGTGCCAGCAGCTTAGAGGCGGGGGGATTTGCAGATACGCAGTATTTT
CASSLEAGGFADTQYF
>few|TRBV7-9|-|TRBJ1-4
TGTGCCAGCAGCCTTAGGGCCGGGGGATCAACTAATGAAAAACTGTTTTTT
CASSLRAGGSTNEKLFF
>-|TRBV6-5|-|TRBJ2-1
TGTGCCAGCAGTTATTTCCAGCAGGATGAGCAGTTCTTC
CASSYFQQDEQFF
>-|TRBV27|TRBD2|TRBJ2-1
TGTGCCAGCAGTATAACCGGGACTAGAAGCAATGAGCAGTTCTTC
CASSITGTRSNEQFF
>-|TRBV9|-|TRBJ1-5
TGTGCCAGCAGCGTAGACCCGGTAGGCAATCAGCCCCAGCATTTT
CASSVDPVGNQPQHF
>-|TRBV30|-|TRBJ2-5
TGTGCCTGGAGCGGAGAGACCCAGTACTTC
CAWSGETQYF
>-|TRBV28|-|TRBJ1-5
TGTGCCAGCAGTTTTTCACAGGGCGGCAATCAGCCCCAGCATTTT
CASSFSQGGNQPQHF
>-|TRBV4-3|TRBD2|TRBJ2-1
TGCGCCAGCAGCCAAGTTAGACTAGCGGGAGCCAATGAGCAGTTCTTC
CASSQVRLAGANEQFF
>-|TRBV6-5|TRBD1|TRBJ2-3
TGTGCCAGCAGCCGCCCAGGGGGCAACACAGATACGCAGTATTTT
CASSRPGGNTDTQYF
>-|TRBV11-2|-|TRBJ2-2
TGTGCCAGCAGCTCCTTCACCGGGGAGCTGTTTTTT
CASSSFTGELFF
>-|TRBV29-1|-|TRBJ1-1
TGCAGCGGGGTGGACACTCGCACTGAAGCTTTCTTT
CSGVDTRTEAFF
>-|TRBV7-9|-|TRBJ2-1
TGTGCCAGCAGCTCAATCCCGGGACTGGCGGATGAGCAGTTCTTC
CASSSIPGLADEQFF
>-|TRBV15|-|TRBJ1-2
TGTGCCACCAGCAGAGACGCGACAGTGATGGATGGCTACACCTTC
CATSRDATVMDGYTF
>few|TRBV7-3|TRBD1|TRBJ1-1
TGTGCCAGCAGCCCCGCGCACAGGGGGCTCACTGAAGCTTTCTTT
CASSPAHRGLTEAFF
>-|TRBV6-6|TRBD2|TRBJ2-7
TGTGCCAGCAGTTACGGACTAGCGGGATACTACGAGCAGTACTTC
CASSYGLAGYYEQYF
>-|TRBV2|-|TRBJ2-1
TGTGCCAGCAGGCTGACAGGTTTCGATGAGCAGTTCTTC
CASRLTGFDEQFF
>-|TRBV5-8|TRBD1|TRBJ1-5
TGTGCCAGCAGCTTCAATAAGTTAACAGGGGGAGGTCAGCCCCAGCATTTT
CASSFNKLTGGGQPQHF
>-|TRBV5-4|TRBD2|TRBJ2-1
TGTGCCAGCAGCTTGGGGGGACTAGTCTATGAGCAGTTCTTC
CASSLGGLVYEQFF